This TCR beta chain was captured in a study of cytomegalovirus exposure and HLA in healthy donors. Study-wide findings and caveats: The study designated about 160 TCR beta chains cytomegalovirus-associated. A few of the chains that were CMV-associated were confirmed in vitro to be specific for CMV antigens.

A remark on this clone: The antigen is unknown.

From germline, CDR1 is SGDLS and CDR2 YYNGEE. This CDR3 is 15 amino acids long. Trimming shortened V by 4 bases and J by 0 bases, and 12 bases separated the two germline ends. Repertoires were generated with immunoSEQ multiplex PCR, while TCRdb's copy carries only in-frame clones and drops some. In the table there are 250,000 to 300,000 clones, approximately 86% of which are singletons. The TCR was taken from a woman younger than 30 in good health and CMV-seronegative. The chain employs TRBV9 and TRBJ2-3, with D possibly matching TRBD2 (5 bases). Sequencing used PBMCs. The CDR3: CASSSGLVSTDTQYF. The CDR3, as DNA: TGTGCCAGCAGCTCTGGACTGGTTAGCACAGATACGCAGTATTTT. The full variable domain, rest sourced from reference TRBV9 and TRBJ2-3, is DSGVTQTPKHLITATGQRVTLRCSPRSGDLSVYWYQQSLDQGLQFLIQYYNGEERAKGNILERFSAQQFPDLHSELNLSSLELGDSALYFCASSSGLVSTDTQYFGPGTRLTVL.